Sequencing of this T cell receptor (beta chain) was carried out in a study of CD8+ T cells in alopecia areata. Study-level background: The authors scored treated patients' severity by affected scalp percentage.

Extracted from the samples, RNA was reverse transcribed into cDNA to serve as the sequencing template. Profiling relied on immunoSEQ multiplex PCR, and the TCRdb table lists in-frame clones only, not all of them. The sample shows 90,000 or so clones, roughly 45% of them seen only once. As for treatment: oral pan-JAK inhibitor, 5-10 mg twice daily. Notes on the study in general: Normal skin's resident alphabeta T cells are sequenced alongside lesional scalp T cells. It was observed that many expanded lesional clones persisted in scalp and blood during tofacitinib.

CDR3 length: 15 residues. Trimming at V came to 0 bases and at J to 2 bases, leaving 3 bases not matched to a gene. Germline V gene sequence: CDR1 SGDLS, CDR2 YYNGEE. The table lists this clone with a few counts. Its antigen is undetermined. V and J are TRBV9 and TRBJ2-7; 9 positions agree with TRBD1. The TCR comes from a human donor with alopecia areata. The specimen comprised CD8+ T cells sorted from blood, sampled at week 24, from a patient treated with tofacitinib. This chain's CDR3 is CASSVATGGTYEQYF. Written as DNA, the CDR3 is TGTGCCAGCAGCGTAGCGACAGGGGGGACCTACGAGCAGTACTTC.